Sequencing of this TCR beta chain was carried out in a study of blood T cells in healthy people across ages. This clonotype has just a few counts. Its target is unknown. The junction departs from the called germline gene at one end, perhaps through a read error. Study-wide results and caveats: The unsorted PBMCs prevented any conclusive comparison of naive versus antigen-experienced cells. Estimated diversity across one million T cells was deemed an underestimate. TCR beta diversity was tightly associated with the proportion of naive T cells.

The use of a sample-barcoded 5' primer and a J-beta primer mix characterized a second PCR of roughly 6 to 11 cycles. TCRdb recomputed calls from the 5' RACE reads with MiXCR, one row per CDR3 protein. The sample includes some 940,000 distinct CDR3 sequences, about 28% seen only once; the top ten take 10% to 13%. This same sample was also part of a study on T cells of mothers and their children. From that study: Related mother and child pairs showed slightly greater overlap (not significant) than unrelated pairs did.

The sequence was obtained from a woman aged 40 to 49 in good health. Material for sequencing was blood.

The DNA for the CDR3 is TGTGCCAGCAGCGTAAGCGGTTTACAAGGGACCCAGTACTTC. Amino acid sequence: CASSVSGLQGTQYF. The chain joins TRBV9 to TRBJ2-5; D perhaps matches TRBD2 (5 bases). The length of the CDR3 is 14 residues. Germline V lookup: CDR1 SGDLS, CDR2 YYNGEE.